The 17 T cell receptor beta chains presented below share a single source sample, sequenced in a study of Ad26.COV2.S vaccination and SARS-CoV-2 variants. The treatment is: 15 to 20 received Ad26.COV2.S at low or high dose, single or two shots; about five received placebo; per-sample allocation not given. Sample collection was performed on day 63 after the first vaccine or placebo injection. Produced via immunoSEQ multiplex PCR; TCRdb's table is partial and in-frame only. The sample shows hundreds of thousands of clones, around 92% of them seen only once. The sample here was peripheral blood, taken in a trial of Ad26.COV2.S vaccine versus placebo. The receptors come from a person aged 18 to 59 who received the Ad26.COV2.S COVID-19 vaccine or a placebo.

The rearrangement uses TRBV24-1 and TRBJ1-5, with TRBD1 matching over 7 bases. Germline CDR1 KGHDR, CDR2 SFDVKD. The CDR3 loop spans 19 amino acids. The V segment lost 5 bases and the J segment 0 bases; nucleotides outside the gene matches: 15. CDR3 sequence: CATSVRRTGQGYSNQPQHF. CDR3 DNA: TGTGCCACCAGTGTCAGACGGACAGGTCAAGGTTATAGCAATCAGCCCCAGCATTTT.

The chain combines TRBV5-1 with TRBJ2-7, with D possibly matching TRBD2 (5 bases). The CDR3 loop spans 18 amino acids. Germline V gene sequence: CDR1 SGHRS, CDR2 YFSETQ. Between the trimmed V and J ends, which lost 0 bases and 2 bases, there was a span of 21 bases. CDR3 sequence (DNA): TGCGCCAGCAGCTTGGGAGAGGGATCCACCTTAATAACCTACGAGCAGTACTTC. The encoded protein is CASSLGEGSTLITYEQYF.

V is TRBV4-3 and J is TRBJ1-1, with no clear D. This CDR3 region has 15 residues. Germline CDR1 is LGHNA and CDR2 is YSLEER. V dropped 0 bases and J dropped 0 bases, with 8 bases sitting between them. The CDR3 sequence: CASSQEGVMNTEAFF. In nucleotides, the CDR3 is TGCGCCAGCAGCCAAGAAGGCGTGATGAACACTGAAGCTTTCTTT.

The V call is TRBV14, the J call TRBJ2-3; 10 nucleotides match TRBD2. The length of the CDR3 is 18 residues. J gave up 5 bases and V 1 base, and 12 bases lay outside the gene matches. Germline CDR1 reads SGHDN; CDR2 reads FVKESK. The CDR3 spells CASSQGLAGARKGDTQYF. In DNA form, the CDR3 reads TGTGCCAGCAGCCAAGGGCTAGCGGGAGCCCGGAAAGGAGATACGCAGTATTTT.

The chain is built from TRBV2 and TRBJ2-6; D is ambiguous. Trimming cost V 4 bases and J 2 bases, with 12 bases left between them. The CDR3 is made up of 16 amino acids. Germline V gene data show CDR1 as SNHLY and CDR2 as FYNNEI. This CDR3 reads CASSALTTAGANVLTF. The CDR3 nucleotides are TGTGCCAGCAGTGCCCTTACAACGGCTGGGGCCAACGTCCTGACTTTC. Full variable domain (outside the CDR3, taken from reference TRBV2 and TRBJ2-6): EPEVTQTPSHQVTQMGQEVILRCVPISNHLYFYWYRQILGQKVEFLVSFYNNEISEKSEIFDDQFSVERPDGSNFTLKIRSTKLEDSAMYFCASSALTTAGANVLTFGAGSRLTVL.

This clone was seen once. The chain has TRBV18 and TRBJ2-6, with D unresolved. The CDR3 contains 14 residues. From germline, CDR1 is KGHSH and CDR2 LQKENI. The V end was cut by 3 bases, the J end by 1 base, with 4 bases between. The DNA for the CDR3 is TGTGCCAGCTCACCCGAATCTGGGGCCAACGTCCTGACTTTC. Translation: CASSPESGANVLTF.

J is TRBJ2-7 and V is TRBV12-3 or TRBV12-4; tentatively, D is TRBD1 or TRBD2 (5 bases each). The CDR3 spans 13 residues. The V gene lost 8 bases and the J gene lost 3 bases, with 14 bases spanning the gap. For the CDR3, the DNA is TGTGCCAGCGCCGGGACGCGCCACTACGAGCAGTACTTC. Translated, it gives CASAGTRHYEQYF.

J is TRBJ2-1 and V is TRBV7-9; D is perhaps TRBD2 (6 bases). CDR3 length equals 15 residues. CDR1 and CDR2 (germline): SEHNR, FQNEAQ (reference sequence). V gave up 0 bases and J gave up 8 bases, with 14 bases separating them. CDR3 region: CASSLAGGPMDEQFF. In DNA, the CDR3 is TGTGCCAGCAGCTTAGCGGGGGGACCTATGGATGAGCAGTTCTTC.

This clone is a singleton in its sample. This chain connects TRBV15 to TRBJ2-5, with TRBD2 identical over 7 bases. This CDR3 region has 15 residues. Germline lookup yields CDR1 LNHNV and CDR2 YYDKDF (reference sequence). V dropped 1 base and J dropped 3; count of bases not matched to a gene: 5. CDR3 sequence: CATSRAGGGEETQYF. The CDR3 DNA follows: TGTGCCACCAGCAGAGCGGGGGGAGGGGAAGAGACCCAGTACTTC.

Only a few counts were recorded for this clone. The gene calls are TRBV2 and TRBJ1-4; D uncertain. The CDR3 spans 11 residues. The ends were cut back, 2 bases at V and 11 bases at J, with 6 bases in the middle. Per the germline V gene, CDR1 is SNHLY and CDR2 is FYNNEI. CDR3 in amino acids: CASSELRKLFF. In nucleotides, the CDR3 is TGTGCCAGCAGTGAACTGAGGAAACTGTTTTTT.

The chain links TRBV19 to TRBJ2-2; 8 nucleotides align to TRBD2. Germline CDR1 reads LNHDA; CDR2 reads SQIVND (reference sequence). V lost 1 base to trimming and J lost 5 bases; unmatched junction nucleotides: 3. This CDR3 is built from 15 residues. The CDR3 DNA reads as TGTGCCAGTAGTATAGGGGGACTAGGGACCGGGGAGCTGTTTTTT. Its protein is CASSIGGLGTGELFF.

V and J are TRBV9 and TRBJ2-2, with D possibly being TRBD1 (6 bases). CDR3 size: 17 residues. The germline V gene has CDR1 SGDLS and CDR2 YYNGEE. V dropped 3 bases and J dropped 0 bases, with 15 bases sitting between them. DNA for the CDR3: TGTGCCAGCAGCGCCTCTTCAGGGGCTGCGAACACCGGGGAGCTGTTTTTT. The encoded protein is CASSASSGAANTGELFF.

This chain uses TRBV19 with TRBJ2-7; D is unresolved. V was shortened by 5 bases and J by 5 bases, with 7 bases between the two germline ends. CDR1 and CDR2 (germline): LNHDA, SQIVND (reference sequence). The CDR3 spans 11 residues. The CDR3 DNA follows: TGTGCCAGTAGTGGTCAGCACGAGCAGTACTTC. It is translated as CASSGQHEQYF.

The chain recombines TRBV2 with TRBJ2-7; 7 bases are a match to TRBD1. Germline V CDR1 and CDR2: SNHLY, FYNNEI. CDR3 length: 13 amino acids. The V gene end was trimmed by 6 bases and the J gene end by 3 bases; junction bases not matched to a gene: 5. The CDR3 is CASRPRGSYEQYF. The CDR3 DNA is TGTGCCAGCAGGCCCAGGGGGAGCTACGAGCAGTACTTC. Complete variable domain (other parts from reference TRBV2 and TRBJ2-7): EPEVTQTPSHQVTQMGQEVILRCVPISNHLYFYWYRQILGQKVEFLVSFYNNEISEKSEIFDDQFSVERPDGSNFTLKIRSTKLEDSAMYFCASRPRGSYEQYFGPGTRLTVT.

This sequence joins TRBV29-1 and TRBJ2-2; 10 bases agree with TRBD1. Trimming at V came to 3 bases and at J to 7 bases, leaving 8 bases not matched to a gene. Per germline, CDR1 SQVTM and CDR2 ANQGSEA. This CDR3 is 15 amino acids long. CDR3 amino acids: CSVDPGQGFGGELFF. CDR3 DNA: TGCAGCGTTGATCCGGGACAGGGGTTCGGCGGGGAGCTGTTTTTT.

V is TRBV6-4 and J is TRBJ2-3; 8 bases align to TRBD1. The V segment lost 5 bases and the J segment 1 base; nucleotides outside the gene matches: 5. Germline V lookup: CDR1 MRHNA, CDR2 SNTAGT. This CDR3 spans 15 amino acids. The CDR3: CASSSGGGGTDTQYF. The CDR3, as DNA: TGTGCCAGCAGTTCAGGGGGCGGAGGCACAGATACGCAGTATTTT.

This chain joins TRBV6-5 and TRBJ2-7; 7 bases align to TRBD1. Trimming cost V 6 bases and J 6 bases; bases outside gene matches: 5. This CDR3 has 12 residues. Looked up from germline, CDR1 is MNHEY and CDR2 is SVGAGI. The CDR3 here is CASSRDRVEQYF. As DNA, the CDR3 is TGTGCCAGCAGCCGCGACAGGGTCGAGCAGTACTTC.